A selection of T cell receptor beta chains follows, all from one sample in a study of molecular identifiers for immune sequencing clone quantification. TCRdb re-called the PCR reads with MiXCR, one entry per CDR3 protein. The data contain tens of thousands of distinct CDR3 sequences, 15% to 20% of them singletons. The specimen was naive CD8+ T cells from blood, with Jurkat cell RNA spiked in. These TCRs come from a human donor in good health. Some libraries in this study had Jurkat cell RNA spiked in. CDR3s include the opening cysteine and the closing phenylalanine or tryptophan. A D gene is named only where the DNA matches it firmly. Rows may omit the clone size; those that give it use once, few, many or a size class.

clone_size	v_call	j_call	d_call	cdr3_nt	cdr3_aa
many	TRBV27	TRBJ2-1	.	TGTGCCAGCAGTTTAAGCAGCGGCCACTCCTACAATGAGCAGTTCTTC	CASSLSSGHSYNEQFF
many	TRBV7-2	TRBJ2-7	.	TGTGCCAGCAGACCAGACGTCCAAAGCTCCTACGAGCAGTACTTC	CASRPDVQSSYEQYF
many	TRBV20-1	TRBJ2-3	.	TGCAGTGCTAGAGCGATAGTCCCCACAGATACGCAGTATTTT	CSARAIVPTDTQYF
many	TRBV9	TRBJ2-3	.	TGTGCCAGCAGCGAAAATCAGCGCGCCGATACGCAGTATTTT	CASSENQRADTQYF
many	TRBV7-9	TRBJ1-5	TRBD1	TGTGCCAGCAGCTCAACCTACACAGGGGCCCATCAGCCCCAGCATTTT	CASSSTYTGAHQPQHF
many	TRBV5-1	TRBJ2-7	.	TGCGCCAGCAGGAGCGGCAGACCCTACGAGCAGTACTTC	CASRSGRPYEQYF
many	TRBV11-2	TRBJ2-2	TRBD2	TGTGCCAGCAGCTTAGGACGACTAGCGGGAGACACCGGGGAGCTGTTTTTT	CASSLGRLAGDTGELFF
many	TRBV7-9	TRBJ2-7	.	TGTGCCAGCAGCTCCTGGACAGTCTCCTACGAGCAGTACTTC	CASSSWTVSYEQYF
.	TRBV28	TRBJ1-3	.	TGTGCCAGCAGTGCGAGGGGGGGGGGAAACACCATATATTTT	CASSARGGGNTIYF
few	TRBV5-1	TRBJ2-5	.	TGCGCCAGCAGCTTGGACCCTAACAGGGCTGGGGAGGAGGCCCAGTACTTC	CASSLDPNRAGEEAQYF
.	TRBV19	TRBJ2-3	.	TGTGCCAGTAGTATATCCCTCGGAGGGGCAGATACGCAGTATTTT	CASSISLGGADTQYF